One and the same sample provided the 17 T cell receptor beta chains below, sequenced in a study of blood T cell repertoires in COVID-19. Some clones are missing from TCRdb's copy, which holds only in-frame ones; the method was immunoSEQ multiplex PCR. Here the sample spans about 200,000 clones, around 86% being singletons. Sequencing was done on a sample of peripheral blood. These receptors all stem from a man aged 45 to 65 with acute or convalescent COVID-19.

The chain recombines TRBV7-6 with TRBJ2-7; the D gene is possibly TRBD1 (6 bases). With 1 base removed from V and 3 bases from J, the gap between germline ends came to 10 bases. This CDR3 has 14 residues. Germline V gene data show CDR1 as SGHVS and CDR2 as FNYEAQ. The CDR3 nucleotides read TGTGCCAGCAGCTTAGGGGGGCCGGGCTACGAGCAGTACTTC. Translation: CASSLGGPGYEQYF.

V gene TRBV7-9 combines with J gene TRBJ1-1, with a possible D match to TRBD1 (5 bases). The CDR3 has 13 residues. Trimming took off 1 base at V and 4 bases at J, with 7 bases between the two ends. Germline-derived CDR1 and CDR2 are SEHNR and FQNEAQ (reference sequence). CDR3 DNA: TGTGCCAGCAGCTTAGGACAGCTCACTGAAGCTTTCTTT. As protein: CASSLGQLTEAFF. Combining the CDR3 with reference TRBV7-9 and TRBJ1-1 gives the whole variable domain DTGVSQNPRHKITKRGQNVTFRCDPISEHNRLYWYRQTLGQGPEFLTYFQNEAQLEKSRLLSDRFSAERPKGSFSTLEIQRTEQGDSAMYLCASSLGQLTEAFFGQGTRLTVV.

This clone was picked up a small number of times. The chain's CDR3 is CATSRDRERRTSPLHF. The CDR3 DNA follows: TGTGCCACCAGCAGAGACCGGGAAAGGAGGACGTCACCCCTCCACTTT. The chain employs TRBV15 and TRBJ1-6; no firm D call. The V gene lost 0 bases and the J gene lost 10 bases, with 16 bases spanning the gap. From germline, CDR1 is LNHNV and CDR2 YYDKDF (reference sequence). The CDR3 runs 16 residues.

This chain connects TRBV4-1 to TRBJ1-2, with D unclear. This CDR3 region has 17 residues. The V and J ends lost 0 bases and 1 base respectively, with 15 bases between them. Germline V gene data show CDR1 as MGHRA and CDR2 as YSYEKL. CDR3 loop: CASSQDPTSILNYGYTF. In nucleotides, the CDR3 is TGCGCCAGCAGCCAAGATCCGACTTCCATTCTTAACTATGGCTACACCTTC.

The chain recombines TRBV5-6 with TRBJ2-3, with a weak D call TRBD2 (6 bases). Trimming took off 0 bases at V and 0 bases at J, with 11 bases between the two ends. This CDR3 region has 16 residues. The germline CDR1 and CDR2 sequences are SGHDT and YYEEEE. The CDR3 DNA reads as TGTGCCAGCAGCTTGGCCGGTAGCGGAAGCACAGATACGCAGTATTTT. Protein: CASSLAGSGSTDTQYF.

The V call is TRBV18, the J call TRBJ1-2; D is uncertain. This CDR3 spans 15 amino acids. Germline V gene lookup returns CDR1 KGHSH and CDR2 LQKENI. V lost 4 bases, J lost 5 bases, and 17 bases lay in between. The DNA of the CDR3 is TGTGCCAGCTCACTACTCAGTGTAGAGGGATATGGCTACACCTTC. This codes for CASSLLSVEGYGYTF. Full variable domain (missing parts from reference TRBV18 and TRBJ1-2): NAGVMQNPRHLVRRRGQEARLRCSPMKGHSHVYWYRQLPEEGLKFMVYLQKENIIDESGMPKERFSAEFPKEGPSILRIQQVVRGDSAAYFCASSLLSVEGYGYTFGSGTRLTVV.

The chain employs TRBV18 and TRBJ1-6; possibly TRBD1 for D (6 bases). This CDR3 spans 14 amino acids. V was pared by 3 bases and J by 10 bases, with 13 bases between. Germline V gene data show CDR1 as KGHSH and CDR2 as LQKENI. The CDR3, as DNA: TGTGCCAGCTCACCGGACAGAAACTCCTCACCCCTCCACTTT. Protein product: CASSPDRNSSPLHF.

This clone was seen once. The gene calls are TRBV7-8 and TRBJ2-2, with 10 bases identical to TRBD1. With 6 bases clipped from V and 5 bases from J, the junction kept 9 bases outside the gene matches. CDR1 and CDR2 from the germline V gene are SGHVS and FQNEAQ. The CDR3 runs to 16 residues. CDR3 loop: CASRRDRGPRTGELFF. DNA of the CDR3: TGTGCCAGCAGACGAGACAGGGGGCCAAGAACCGGGGAGCTGTTTTTT.

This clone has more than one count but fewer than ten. The CDR3 here is CASRPGGGNYGYTF. The CDR3 bases are TGTGCCAGCAGGCCAGGGGGAGGCAACTATGGCTACACCTTC. The chain has TRBV6-5 and TRBJ1-2; TRBD1 aligns across 7 bases. The germline CDR1 and CDR2 sequences are MNHEY and SVGAGI. With V trimmed by 6 bases and J by 2 bases, 6 bases remained unmatched. The CDR3 length is 14 residues.

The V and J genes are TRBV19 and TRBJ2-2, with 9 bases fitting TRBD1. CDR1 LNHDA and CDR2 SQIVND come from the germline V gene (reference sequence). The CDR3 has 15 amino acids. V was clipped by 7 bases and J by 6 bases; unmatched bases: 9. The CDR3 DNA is TGTGCCAGTACCACCAGGGACAGGGAACCCGGGGAGCTGTTTTTT. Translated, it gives CASTTRDREPGELFF.

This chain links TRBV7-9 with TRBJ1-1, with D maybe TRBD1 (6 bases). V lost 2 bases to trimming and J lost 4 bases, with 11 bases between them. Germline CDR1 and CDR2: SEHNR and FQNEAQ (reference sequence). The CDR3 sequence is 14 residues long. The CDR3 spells CASSLQGSGTEAFF. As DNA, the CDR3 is TGTGCCAGCAGCTTACAGGGGTCGGGCACTGAAGCTTTCTTT.

The CDR3 bases are TGTGCCAGCTCACCTCGGGACACCGATTGGTATGGCTACACCTTC. Its protein product is CASSPRDTDWYGYTF. The rearrangement joins TRBV18 to TRBJ1-2; TRBD1 might be the D (6 bases). Germline values: CDR1 KGHSH, CDR2 LQKENI. CDR3 length: 15 residues. V was clipped by 3 bases and J by 5 bases, with 16 bases between them.

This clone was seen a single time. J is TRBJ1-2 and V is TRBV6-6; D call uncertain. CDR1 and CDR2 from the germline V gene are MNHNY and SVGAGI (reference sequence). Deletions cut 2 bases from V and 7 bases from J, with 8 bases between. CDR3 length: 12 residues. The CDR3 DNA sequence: TGTGCCAGCAGTTACGAGGGTATTGGCTACACCTTC. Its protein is CASSYEGIGYTF.

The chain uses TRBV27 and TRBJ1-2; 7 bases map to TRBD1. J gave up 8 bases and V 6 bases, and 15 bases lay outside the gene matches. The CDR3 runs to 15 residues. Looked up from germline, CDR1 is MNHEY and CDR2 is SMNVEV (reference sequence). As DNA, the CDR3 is TGTGCCAGCAGCCCCCCCGGGAGGGGGCGGGGGGGCTACACCTTC. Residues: CASSPPGRGRGGYTF.

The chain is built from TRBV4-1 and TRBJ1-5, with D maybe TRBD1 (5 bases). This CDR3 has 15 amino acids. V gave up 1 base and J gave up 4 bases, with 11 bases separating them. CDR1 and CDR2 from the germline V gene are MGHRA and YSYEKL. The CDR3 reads CASSQVQGSNQPQHF. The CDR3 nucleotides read TGCGCCAGCAGCCAAGTTCAGGGTAGTAATCAGCCCCAGCATTTT.

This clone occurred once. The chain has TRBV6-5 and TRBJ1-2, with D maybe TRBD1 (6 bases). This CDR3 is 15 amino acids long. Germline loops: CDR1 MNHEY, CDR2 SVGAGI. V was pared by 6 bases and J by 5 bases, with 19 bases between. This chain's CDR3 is CASSELKQGPYGYTF. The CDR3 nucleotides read TGTGCCAGCAGCGAGCTGAAGCAGGGGCCGTATGGCTACACCTTC.

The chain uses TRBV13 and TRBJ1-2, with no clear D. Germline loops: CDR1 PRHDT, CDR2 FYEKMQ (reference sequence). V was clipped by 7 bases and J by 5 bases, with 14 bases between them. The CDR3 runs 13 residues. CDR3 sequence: CASTFAGRYGYTF. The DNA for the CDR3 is TGTGCCAGCACCTTCGCGGGAAGGTATGGCTACACCTTC.